The next 24 T cell receptor beta chains were all read from a single sample in a study of a mutant IDH1 vaccine in newly diagnosed glioma. The time point is: baseline, week 1 (first vaccination visit). Treatment defined: pre-vaccination baseline after standard-of-care therapy. Profiling relied on immunoSEQ multiplex PCR, and the TCRdb table lists in-frame clones only, not all of them. Of 50,000 or so clones listed, approximately 81% are singletons. This sample comprised PBMCs, obtained from a glioma patient treated with radiotherapy, temozolomide or both. The receptors were sampled from a man between 18 and 35 years old with glioma.

The chain carries TRBV7-2 and TRBJ2-7, with TRBD2 matching over 13 bases. This CDR3 is 17 amino acids long. The V gene's germline CDR1 is SGHTA and CDR2 FQGNSA. V shed 0 bases and J 2 bases; nucleotides not matched to a gene: 4. CDR3: CASSLAYGLAGAYEQYF. CDR3 in DNA: TGTGCCAGCAGCTTAGCTTATGGACTAGCGGGGGCCTACGAGCAGTACTTC.

This rearrangement joins TRBV6-5 to TRBJ1-2, with D perhaps TRBD1 (5 bases). V gave up 6 bases and J gave up 3 bases, with 8 bases separating them. The CDR3 has 12 residues. CDR1 is MNHEY, CDR2 SVGAGI, per germline. CDR3 in DNA: TGTGCCAGCAGGGGGGTGGACTATGGCTACACCTTC. Protein product: CASRGVDYGYTF.

The chain employs TRBV18 and TRBJ2-7; 9 nucleotides match TRBD1. The CDR3 spans 12 residues. The junction had 3 bases not matched to a gene; V was cut back by 2 bases and J by 10 bases. Per germline, CDR1 KGHSH and CDR2 LQKENI. The CDR3 here is CASSPTGGPQYF. Here the CDR3 DNA reads TGTGCCAGCTCACCAACAGGGGGCCCACAGTACTTC.

The CDR3 region has the DNA TGTGCCAGCAGCTTAGGTGGGCCAAGGGCCCAGCATTTT. It specifies CASSLGGPRAQHF. The chain uses TRBV7-9 and TRBJ1-5; no definite D call. The CDR3 extends over 13 amino acids. Germline V CDR1 and CDR2: SEHNR, FQNEAQ (reference sequence). V was pared by 1 base and J by 11 bases, with 12 bases between.

V gene TRBV18 combines with J gene TRBJ1-1; D is possibly TRBD1 (6 bases). V was trimmed by 1 base and J by 3 bases, leaving 6 bases between them. CDR1 is KGHSH and CDR2 is LQKENI in the germline V gene. The CDR3 sequence is 13 residues long. The CDR3 DNA follows: TGTGCCAGCTCACCACACAGGGACACTGAAGCTTTCTTT. It is translated as CASSPHRDTEAFF.

This chain connects TRBV5-6 to TRBJ2-7; TRBD2 matches 7 bases. The CDR3 length is 14 residues. The V gene's germline CDR1 is SGHDT and CDR2 YYEEEE. Germline trimming cut 3 bases from V and 4 bases from J; bases unmatched to any gene: 7. The CDR3 loop reads CASSWGRDLYEQYF. The CDR3 region has the DNA TGTGCCAGCAGCTGGGGGAGGGATCTATACGAGCAGTACTTC.

By frequency in the sample, this clone is medium-sized. The V gene is TRBV6-5, the J gene TRBJ1-1; TRBD1 might be the D (6 bases). The CDR3 extends over 15 amino acids. Germline V lookup: CDR1 MNHEY, CDR2 SVGAGI. V lost 5 bases to trimming and J lost 0 bases, with 13 bases between them. The CDR3 DNA follows: TGTGCCAGCAGTGCCCAGACAGGCATGAACACTGAAGCTTTCTTT. Translation gives CASSAQTGMNTEAFF.

The chain's CDR3 is CAWIPGQGKGGNYGYTF. As DNA, the CDR3 is TGTGCCTGGATACCGGGACAAGGGAAGGGGGGTAACTATGGCTACACCTTC. The chain carries TRBV30 and TRBJ1-2, with D possibly matching TRBD1 (6 bases). The CDR3 length is 17 residues. Germline V gene data show CDR1 as GTSNPN and CDR2 as SVGIG (reference sequence). Between the trimmed V and J ends, which lost 4 bases and 1 base, there was a span of 22 bases.

The chain has TRBV30 and TRBJ1-2, with 7 nucleotides matching TRBD1. This CDR3 is built from 14 residues. Germline CDR1 reads GTSNPN; CDR2 reads SVGIG (reference sequence). The V segment lost 5 bases and the J segment 1 base; nucleotides outside the gene matches: 7. The CDR3, as DNA: TGTGCCTGGGCCCAGGGGACAGTTAACTATGGCTACACCTTC. Translation: CAWAQGTVNYGYTF.

This clone showed up many times. The chain recombines TRBV4-3 with TRBJ2-7; no firm D call. Germline CDR1 LGHNA, CDR2 YSLEER. The CDR3 contains 13 residues. V lost 0 bases and J 3 bases, leaving 6 bases between the germline ends. CDR3 DNA: TGCGCCAGCAGCCAAGAACGAGACTACGAGCAGTACTTC. Translated, it gives CASSQERDYEQYF.

The V call is TRBV2, the J call TRBJ1-1, with 9 bases identical to TRBD1. The junction had 7 bases not matched to a gene; V was cut back by 6 bases and J by 5 bases. The CDR3 has 14 amino acids. CDR1 and CDR2 (germline): SNHLY, FYNNEI. CDR3 sequence (DNA): TGTGCCAGCAGGACAGGGGGTGGAAATACTGAAGCTTTCTTT. Translated, it gives CASRTGGGNTEAFF.

The chain couples TRBV27 to TRBJ2-7, with 8 nucleotides matching TRBD2. CDR1 is MNHEY, CDR2 SMNVEV, per germline (reference sequence). CDR3 length: 15 amino acids. The junction had 8 bases not matched to a gene; V was cut back by 4 bases and J by 3 bases. The CDR3 coding sequence is TGTGCCAGCAGTTCCCCTATAGCGGGACGCTACGAGCAGTACTTC. The encoded protein is CASSSPIAGRYEQYF.

The rearrangement joins TRBV27 to TRBJ1-5; a possible D gene is TRBD1 (6 bases). The CDR3 extends over 13 amino acids. Trimming cost V 5 bases and J 12 bases, with 17 bases left between them. CDR1 is MNHEY and CDR2 is SMNVEV in the germline V gene (reference sequence). CDR3 region: CASSVGRGRFQHF. The CDR3, as DNA: TGTGCCAGCAGTGTAGGGCGGGGGCGCTTCCAGCATTTT.

This clone showed up just a few times. This chain connects TRBV6-5 to TRBJ1-1; 8 bases are a match to TRBD1. Trimming took 7 bases from V and 4 from J; bases not matched to a gene: 8. CDR3 size: 14 residues. The germline V gene has CDR1 MNHEY and CDR2 SVGAGI. For the CDR3, the DNA is TGTGCCAGCAATTCGGACAGGGTGGGCACTGAAGCTTTCTTT. Protein sequence: CASNSDRVGTEAFF.

This chain connects TRBV7-9 to TRBJ1-5; TRBD1 agrees at 8 bases. CDR1 and CDR2 from the germline V gene are SEHNR and FQNEAQ (reference sequence). The CDR3 has 15 amino acids. Germline trimming cut 3 bases from V and 4 bases from J; bases unmatched to any gene: 5. The CDR3 nucleotides are TGTGCCAGCAGCTTTGGGGACAGGTTTAATCAGCCCCAGCATTTT. This gives the protein CASSFGDRFNQPQHF.

The chain combines TRBV29-1 with TRBJ2-1, with D perhaps matching TRBD2 (5 bases). The CDR3 is 13 residues long. Trimming removed 7 bases at V and 10 bases at J, with 20 bases between. Germline lookup yields CDR1 SQVTM and CDR2 ANQGSEA. The CDR3, as DNA: TGCAGCGCCGACTATGACATGTCCGGGGAGCAGTTCTTC. This encodes CSADYDMSGEQFF.

This chain connects TRBV13 to TRBJ2-3; 8 bases match TRBD2. Per the germline V gene, CDR1 is PRHDT and CDR2 is FYEKMQ (reference sequence). V was pared by 5 bases and J by 0 bases, with 4 bases of the junction left unmatched. The CDR3 consists of 15 residues. The CDR3 reads CASSRASGSTDTQYF. DNA of the CDR3: TGTGCCAGCAGCCGAGCTAGCGGGAGCACAGATACGCAGTATTTT.

CDR3 sequence: CASSPRGQGTGQPQHF. Written as DNA, the CDR3 is TGTGCCAGCAGCCCACGGGGGCAGGGGACGGGTCAGCCCCAGCATTTT. This chain connects TRBV12-1 to TRBJ1-5. TRBV12-1 represents a pseudogene. The CDR3 runs 16 residues.

The V and J genes are TRBV30 and TRBJ1-2, with D possibly TRBD1 on 6 matching bases. The CDR3 has 13 amino acids. Germline loops: CDR1 GTSNPN, CDR2 SVGIG (reference sequence). Trimming pared 0 bases from V and 8 bases from J, leaving 13 bases between. The CDR3 reads CAWSVWGAGGYTF. The CDR3 DNA sequence: TGTGCCTGGAGTGTTTGGGGGGCCGGAGGCTACACCTTC.

The chain has TRBV6-5 and TRBJ2-7; D ambiguous. Germline V CDR1 and CDR2: MNHEY, SVGAGI. This CDR3 spans 11 amino acids. V lost 10 bases and J 2 bases, leaving 9 bases between the germline ends. In DNA form, the CDR3 reads TGTGCCACAAAGACCGCCTACGAGCAGTACTTC. Translated: CATKTAYEQYF.

The chain has TRBV29-1 and TRBJ1-3; D is possibly TRBD1 (6 bases). Per germline, CDR1 SQVTM and CDR2 ANQGSEA. Trimming cost V 4 bases and J 3 bases, with 13 bases left between them. This CDR3 has 14 residues. CDR3 amino acids: CSVAMNRDGNTIYF. The CDR3 nucleotides are TGCAGCGTTGCGATGAACAGGGATGGAAACACCATATATTTT. The whole variable domain, filled in from reference TRBV29-1 and TRBJ1-3, reads SAVISQKPSRDICQRGTSLTIQCQVDSQVTMMFWYRQQPGQSLTLIATANQGSEATYESGFVIDKFPISRPNLTFSTLTVSNMSPEDSSIYLCSVAMNRDGNTIYFGEGSWLTVV.

The CDR3, as DNA: TGCGCCAGCAGCTTGGAGCCCGGTCCGAACACTGAAGCTTTCTTT. Protein sequence: CASSLEPGPNTEAFF. The rearrangement joins TRBV5-1 to TRBJ1-1; D is unresolved. The length of the CDR3 is 15 residues. The germline V gene encodes CDR1 SGHRS and CDR2 YFSETQ. The ends were cut back, 0 bases at V and 1 base at J, with 10 bases in the middle.

Regarding this clone: An end of the junction differs from the germline gene, which may be a read error. This chain connects TRBV4-2 to TRBJ1-1; D perhaps matches TRBD1 (5 bases). The CDR3 is 16 residues long. Germline CDR1 reads LGHNA; CDR2 reads YNFKEQ. CDR3 region: CASSKDSGGWGTEAFF. The CDR3 DNA reads as TGTGCCAGCAGCAAAGATTCTGGGGGTTGGGGGACTGAAGCTTTCTTT.

There are a few counts of this clone. The chain recombines TRBV7-9 with TRBJ1-3; D is possibly TRBD1 (5 bases). Germline V gene lookup returns CDR1 SEHNR and CDR2 FQNEAQ (reference sequence). Trimming took off 2 bases at V and 3 bases at J, with 14 bases between the two ends. The CDR3 has 16 residues. Here the CDR3 reads CASSLYGRVDGNTIYF. CDR3 coding DNA: TGTGCCAGCAGCTTATACGGCAGGGTGGATGGAAACACCATATATTTT.